The rows below give T cell receptor beta chains drawn from one sample of a study of beta chain features in type 1 diabetes. TCRdb's table, derived via immunoSEQ multiplex PCR, lists solely in-frame clones and lacks some. This repertoire shows about 360,000 clones, around 12% found once; its top ten account for about 0.017%. Source material: naive CD4+ T cells from blood. The receptor source for this set is a man between 18 and 35 years old in good health. Both conserved end residues are trimmed from each CDR3. Each record gives: V gene, CDR3 length, CDR3 protein.

TRBV7-2 13 ASSPGFGLRDTQY
TRBV6-6 14 ASRLTRDSDGETQY
TRBV5-1 12 ASSLASGGTEAF
TRBV18 14 ASYKGTSGRRNEQF
TRBV5-1 13 ASNSVRGSLNEQF
TRBV7-6 12 ASSLNRERDTQY
TRBV11-1 10 ASSLVGYEQY
TRBV7-9 13 ASSLRTSGTGELF
TRBV5-6 12 ASSLGQPAYEQY
TRBV4-2 15 ASSQDPAFLGQDGYT
TRBV4-3 16 ASSQVLAGVSSYNEQF
TRBV7-6 13 ASSFTSGSYNEQF
TRBV5-1 11 ASSSQGTGELF
TRBV5-1 12 ASSLFRSENEQY
TRBV11-2 11 ASTPSGVGGYT
TRBV19 12 ASSASGRPYEQY
TRBV19 13 ASSIAPHRKETQY
TRBV9 13 ASTSASGRMSEQF
TRBV5-1 11 ASSTGQTYEQY
TRBV6-6 13 ASSSGTSGNNEQF
TRBV4-1 14 ASSQERQGFYNEQF
TRBV7-9 12 ASSLTQGGTEAF
TRBV7-9 16 ASSPVLAGLSGANVLT
TRBV7-2 13 ASSQDLTATYEQY
TRBV9 13 ASSRSTSGRYEQY
TRBV2 12 ASTSGTLGQPQH
TRBV11-2 13 ASSLIYGGNTEAF
TRBV30 13 AWSGTGIMNTEAF
TRBV30 12 ASTLGTENYGYT
TRBV4-2 14 ASSQDLWESSYEQY
TRBV6-1 12 ASSDLGSNTEAF
TRBV5-1 14 ASSSSGTSGTDTQY
TRBV7-8 12 ASSRELSTDTQY